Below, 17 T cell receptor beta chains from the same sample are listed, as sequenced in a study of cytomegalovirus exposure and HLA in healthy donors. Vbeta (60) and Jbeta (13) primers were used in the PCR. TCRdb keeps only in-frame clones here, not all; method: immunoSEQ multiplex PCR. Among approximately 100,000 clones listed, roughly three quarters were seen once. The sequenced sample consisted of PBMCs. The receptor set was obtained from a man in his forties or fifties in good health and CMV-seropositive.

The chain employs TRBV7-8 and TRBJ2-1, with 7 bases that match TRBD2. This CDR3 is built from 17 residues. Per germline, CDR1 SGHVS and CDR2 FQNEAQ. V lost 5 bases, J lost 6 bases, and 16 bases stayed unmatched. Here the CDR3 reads CASSPRAGTTVRNEQFF. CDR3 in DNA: TGTGCCAGCAGCCCCCGAGCGGGGACTACCGTTCGCAATGAGCAGTTCTTC.

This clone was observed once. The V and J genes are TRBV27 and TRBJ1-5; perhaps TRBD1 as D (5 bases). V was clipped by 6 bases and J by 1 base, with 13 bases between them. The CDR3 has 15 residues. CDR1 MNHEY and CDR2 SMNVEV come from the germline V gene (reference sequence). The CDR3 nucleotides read TGTGCCAGCAGGGCATTGCGGGGGAGCAATCAGCCCCAGCATTTT. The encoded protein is CASRALRGSNQPQHF.

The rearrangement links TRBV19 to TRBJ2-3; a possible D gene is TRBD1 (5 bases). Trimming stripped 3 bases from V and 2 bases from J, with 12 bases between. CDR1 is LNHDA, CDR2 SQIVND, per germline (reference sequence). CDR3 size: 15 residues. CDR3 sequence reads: CASSIIQGSTDTQYF. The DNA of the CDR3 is TGTGCCAGTAGTATTATCCAGGGCTCCACAGATACGCAGTATTTT. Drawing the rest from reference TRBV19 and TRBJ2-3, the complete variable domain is DGGITQSPKYLFRKEGQNVTLSCEQNLNHDAMYWYRQDPGQGLRLIYYSQIVNDFQKGDIAEGYSVSREKKESFPLTVTSAQKNPTAFYLCASSIIQGSTDTQYFGPGTRLTVL.

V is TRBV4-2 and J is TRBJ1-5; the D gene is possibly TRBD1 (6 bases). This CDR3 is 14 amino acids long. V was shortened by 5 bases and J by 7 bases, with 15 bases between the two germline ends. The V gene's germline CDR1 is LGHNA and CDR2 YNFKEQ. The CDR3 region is CASSLGGPRQPQHF. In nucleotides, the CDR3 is TGTGCCAGCAGCTTGGGGGGGCCGAGGCAGCCCCAGCATTTT.

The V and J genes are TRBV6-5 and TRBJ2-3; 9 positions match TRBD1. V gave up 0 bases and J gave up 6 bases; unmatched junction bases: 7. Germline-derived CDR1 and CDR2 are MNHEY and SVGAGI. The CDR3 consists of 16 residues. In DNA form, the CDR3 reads TGTGCCAGCAGTTACTCGAGAGGACAGGGGATGGATACGCAGTATTTT. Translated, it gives CASSYSRGQGMDTQYF.

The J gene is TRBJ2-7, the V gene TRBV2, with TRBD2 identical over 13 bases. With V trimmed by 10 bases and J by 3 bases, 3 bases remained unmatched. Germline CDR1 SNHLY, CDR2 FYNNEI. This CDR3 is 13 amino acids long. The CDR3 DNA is TGTGCCACGGGGACTAGCGGGATCTACGAGCAGTACTTC. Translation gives CATGTSGIYEQYF. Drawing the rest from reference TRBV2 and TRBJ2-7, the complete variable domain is EPEVTQTPSHQVTQMGQEVILRCVPISNHLYFYWYRQILGQKVEFLVSFYNNEISEKSEIFDDQFSVERPDGSNFTLKIRSTKLEDSAMYFCATGTSGIYEQYFGPGTRLTVT.

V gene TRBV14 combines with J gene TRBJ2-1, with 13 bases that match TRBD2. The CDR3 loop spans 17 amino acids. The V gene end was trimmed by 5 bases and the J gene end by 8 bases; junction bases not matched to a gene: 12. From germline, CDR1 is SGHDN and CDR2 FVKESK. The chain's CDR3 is CASSDGTSGIITDEQFF. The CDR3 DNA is TGTGCCAGCAGCGACGGGACTAGCGGGATAATTACGGATGAGCAGTTCTTC. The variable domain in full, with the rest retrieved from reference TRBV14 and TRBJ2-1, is EAGVTQFPSHSVIEKGQTVTLRCDPISGHDNLYWYRRVMGKEIKFLLHFVKESKQDESGMPNNRFLAERTGGTYSTLKVQPAELEDSGVYFCASSDGTSGIITDEQFFGPGTRLTVL.

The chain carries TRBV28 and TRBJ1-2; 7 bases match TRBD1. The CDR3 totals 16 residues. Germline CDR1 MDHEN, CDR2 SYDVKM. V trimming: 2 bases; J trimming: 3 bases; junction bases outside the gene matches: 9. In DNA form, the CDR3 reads TGTGCCAGCAGTTTAGGACGACAGGGTTTTTACTATGGCTACACCTTC. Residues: CASSLGRQGFYYGYTF.

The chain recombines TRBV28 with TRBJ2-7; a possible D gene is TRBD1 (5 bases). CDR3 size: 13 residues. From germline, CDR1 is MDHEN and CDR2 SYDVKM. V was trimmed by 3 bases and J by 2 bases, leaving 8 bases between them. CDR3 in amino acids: CASSLTETYEQYF. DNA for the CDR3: TGTGCCAGCAGTTTGACAGAAACCTACGAGCAGTACTTC.

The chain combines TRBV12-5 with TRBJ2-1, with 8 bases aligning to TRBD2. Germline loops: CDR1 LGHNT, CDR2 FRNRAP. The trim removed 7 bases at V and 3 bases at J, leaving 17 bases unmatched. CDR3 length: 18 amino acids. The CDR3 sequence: CASEPGSGSFSGYNEQFF. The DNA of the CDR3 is TGTGCTAGTGAGCCGGGGAGCGGGAGTTTTTCCGGCTACAATGAGCAGTTCTTC.

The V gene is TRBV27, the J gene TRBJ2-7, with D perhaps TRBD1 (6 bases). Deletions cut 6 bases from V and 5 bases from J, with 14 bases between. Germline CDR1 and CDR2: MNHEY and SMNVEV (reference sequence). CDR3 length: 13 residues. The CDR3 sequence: CASSPQAGDEQYV. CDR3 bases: TGTGCCAGCAGCCCACAGGCAGGGGACGAGCAGTACGTC.

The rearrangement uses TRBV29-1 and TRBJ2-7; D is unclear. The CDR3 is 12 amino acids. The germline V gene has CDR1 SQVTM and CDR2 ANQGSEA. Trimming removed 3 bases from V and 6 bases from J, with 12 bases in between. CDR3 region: CSVDAESGEQYV. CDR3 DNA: TGCAGCGTTGATGCCGAATCAGGCGAGCAGTACGTC.

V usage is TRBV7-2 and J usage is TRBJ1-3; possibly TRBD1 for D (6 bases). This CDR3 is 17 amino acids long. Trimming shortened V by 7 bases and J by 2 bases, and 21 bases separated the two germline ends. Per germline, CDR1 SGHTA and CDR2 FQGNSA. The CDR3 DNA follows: TGTGCCAGCACCCGGGGGGGCGGGGGCAAGACTGGAAACACCATATATTTT. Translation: CASTRGGGGKTGNTIYF.

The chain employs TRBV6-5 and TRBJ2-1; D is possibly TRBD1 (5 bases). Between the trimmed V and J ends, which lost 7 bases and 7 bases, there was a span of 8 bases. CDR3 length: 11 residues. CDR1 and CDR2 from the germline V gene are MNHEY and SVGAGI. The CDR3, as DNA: TGTGCCAGCATCAAGGGGAATGAGCAGTTCTTC. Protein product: CASIKGNEQFF.

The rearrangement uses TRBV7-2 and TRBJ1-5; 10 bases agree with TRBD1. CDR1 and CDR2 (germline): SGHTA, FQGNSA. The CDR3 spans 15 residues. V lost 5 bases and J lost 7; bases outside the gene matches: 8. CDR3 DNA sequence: TGTGCCAGCAGCCCCCGGACAGGGGGATTGCAGCCCCAGCATTTT. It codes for CASSPRTGGLQPQHF.

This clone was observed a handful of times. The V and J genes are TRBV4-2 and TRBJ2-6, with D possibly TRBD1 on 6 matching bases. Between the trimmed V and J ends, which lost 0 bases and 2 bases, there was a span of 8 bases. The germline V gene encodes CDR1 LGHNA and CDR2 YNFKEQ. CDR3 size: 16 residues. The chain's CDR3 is CASSQDSGAGANVLTF. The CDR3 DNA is TGTGCCAGCAGCCAAGATTCAGGGGCTGGGGCCAACGTCCTGACTTTC.

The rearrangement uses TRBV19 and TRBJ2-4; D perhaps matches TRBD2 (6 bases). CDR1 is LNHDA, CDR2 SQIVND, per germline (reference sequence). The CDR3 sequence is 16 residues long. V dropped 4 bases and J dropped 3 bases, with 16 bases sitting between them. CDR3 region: CASSTPRGTDKNIQYF. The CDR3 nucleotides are TGTGCCAGTAGTACCCCCCGGGGGACGGACAAAAACATTCAGTACTTC.